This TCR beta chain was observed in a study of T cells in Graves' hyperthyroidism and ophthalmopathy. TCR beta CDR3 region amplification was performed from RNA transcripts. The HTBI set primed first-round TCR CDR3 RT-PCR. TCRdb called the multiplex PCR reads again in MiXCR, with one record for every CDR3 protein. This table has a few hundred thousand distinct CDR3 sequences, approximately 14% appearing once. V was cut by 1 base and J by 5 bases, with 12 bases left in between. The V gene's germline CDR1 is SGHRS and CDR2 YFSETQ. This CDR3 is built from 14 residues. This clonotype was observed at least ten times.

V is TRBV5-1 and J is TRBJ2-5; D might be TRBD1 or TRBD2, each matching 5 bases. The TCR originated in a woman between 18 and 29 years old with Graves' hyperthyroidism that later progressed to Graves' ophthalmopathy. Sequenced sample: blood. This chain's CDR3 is CASSLMSGRETQYF. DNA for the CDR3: TGCGCCAGCAGCTTGATGTCGGGGCGGGAGACCCAGTACTTC.